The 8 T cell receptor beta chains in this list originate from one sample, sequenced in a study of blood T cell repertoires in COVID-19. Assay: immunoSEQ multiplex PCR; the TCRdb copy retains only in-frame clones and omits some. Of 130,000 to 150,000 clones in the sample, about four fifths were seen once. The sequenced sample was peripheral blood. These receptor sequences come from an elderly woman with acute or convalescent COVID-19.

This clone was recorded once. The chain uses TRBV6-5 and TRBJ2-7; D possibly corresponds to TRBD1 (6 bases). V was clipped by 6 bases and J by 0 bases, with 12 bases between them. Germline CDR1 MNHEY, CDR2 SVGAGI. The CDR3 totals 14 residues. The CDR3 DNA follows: TGTGCCAGCAGGCGGACAGTGACCTCCTACGAGCAGTACTTC. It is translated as CASRRTVTSYEQYF.

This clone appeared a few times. The CDR3 sequence: CASSWTGAGEKLFF. The CDR3 DNA follows: TGTGCCAGCAGCTGGACAGGGGCAGGGGAAAAACTGTTTTTT. V usage is TRBV11-2 and J usage is TRBJ1-4, with TRBD1 matching 9 bases. In germline, CDR1 is SGHAT, CDR2 FQNNGV. The CDR3 extends over 14 amino acids. With V trimmed by 4 bases and J by 8 bases, 5 bases remained unmatched. The full variable domain, completed using reference TRBV11-2 and TRBJ1-4, is EAGVAQSPRYKIIEKRQSVAFWCNPISGHATLYWYQQILGQGPKLLIQFQNNGVVDDSQLPKDRFSAERLKGVDSTLKIQPAKLEDSAVYLCASSWTGAGEKLFFGSGTQLSVL.

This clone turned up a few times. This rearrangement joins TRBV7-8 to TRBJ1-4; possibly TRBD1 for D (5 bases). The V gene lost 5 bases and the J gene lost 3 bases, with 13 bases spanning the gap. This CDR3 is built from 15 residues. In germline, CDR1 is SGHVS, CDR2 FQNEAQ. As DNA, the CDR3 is TGTGCCAGCAGCGCACCGGGACTCCCTAATGAAAAACTGTTTTTT. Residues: CASSAPGLPNEKLFF.

The CDR3 DNA reads as TGTGCCAGCTCAGCCTCCGGGACAGGGGGAGAAGCTTTCTTT. This codes for CASSASGTGGEAFF. The chain recombines TRBV18 with TRBJ1-1; 11 bases agree with TRBD1. Germline V CDR1 and CDR2: KGHSH, LQKENI. The J segment lost 8 bases and the V segment lost 5 bases, leaving 7 bases of the junction unmatched. CDR3 length: 14 residues. Based on the CDR3 plus reference TRBV18 and TRBJ1-1, the full variable domain is NAGVMQNPRHLVRRRGQEARLRCSPMKGHSHVYWYRQLPEEGLKFMVYLQKENIIDESGMPKERFSAEFPKEGPSILRIQQVVRGDSAAYFCASSASGTGGEAFFGQGTRLTVV.

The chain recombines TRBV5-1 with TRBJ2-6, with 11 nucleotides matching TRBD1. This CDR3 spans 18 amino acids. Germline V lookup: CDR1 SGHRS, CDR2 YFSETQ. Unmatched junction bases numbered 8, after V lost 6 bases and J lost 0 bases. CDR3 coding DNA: TGCGCCAGCAACTCCCCGGGACAGGGGGTCTCTGGGGCCAACGTCCTGACTTTC. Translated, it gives CASNSPGQGVSGANVLTF.

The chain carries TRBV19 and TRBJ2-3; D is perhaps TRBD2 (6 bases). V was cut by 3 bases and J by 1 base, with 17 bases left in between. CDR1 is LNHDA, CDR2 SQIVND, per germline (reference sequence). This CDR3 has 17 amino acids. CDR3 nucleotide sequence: TGTGCCAGTAGTATGTCGGGGGTCCTAATCCGCACAGATACGCAGTATTTT. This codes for CASSMSGVLIRTDTQYF.

The CDR3 sequence is CASSQSSGGGINEQFF. The CDR3 DNA is TGTGCCAGCAGCCAATCCAGCGGGGGGGGTATCAATGAGCAGTTCTTC. This chain uses TRBV16 with TRBJ2-1; 10 bases are a match to TRBD2. Germline V gene sequence: CDR1 KGHSY, CDR2 FQNENV. There are 16 residues in the CDR3. V was clipped by 0 bases and J by 6 bases; unmatched bases: 5.

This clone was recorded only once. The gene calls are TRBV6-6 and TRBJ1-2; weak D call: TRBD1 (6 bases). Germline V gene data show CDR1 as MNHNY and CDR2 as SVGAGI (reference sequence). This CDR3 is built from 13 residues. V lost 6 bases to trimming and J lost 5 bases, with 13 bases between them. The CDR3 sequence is CASRRQEEYGYTF. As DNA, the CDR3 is TGTGCCAGCAGGAGACAGGAAGAGTATGGCTACACCTTC.